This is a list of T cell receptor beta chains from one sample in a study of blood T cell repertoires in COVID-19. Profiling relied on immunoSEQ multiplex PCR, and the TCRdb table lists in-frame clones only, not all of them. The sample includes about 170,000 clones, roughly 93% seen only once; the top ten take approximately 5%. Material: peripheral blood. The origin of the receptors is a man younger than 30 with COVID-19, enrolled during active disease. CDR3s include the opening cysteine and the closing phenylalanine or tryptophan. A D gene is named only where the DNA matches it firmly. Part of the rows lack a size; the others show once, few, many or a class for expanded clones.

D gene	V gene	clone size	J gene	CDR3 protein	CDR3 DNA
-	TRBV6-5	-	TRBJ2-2	CASWRANTGELFF	TGTGCCTCTTGGAGGGCGAACACCGGGGAGCTGTTTTTT
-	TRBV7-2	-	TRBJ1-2	CASSLWRGPERGYTF	TGTGCCAGCAGCTTATGGCGGGGGCCAGAAAGGGGCTACACCTTC
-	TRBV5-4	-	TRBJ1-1	CASSSGTYNTEAFF	TGTGCCAGCAGCTCCGGGACATATAACACTGAAGCTTTCTTT
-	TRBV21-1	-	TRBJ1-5	CASSKDGIRSSNQPQHF	TGTGCCAGCAGCAAAGACGGGATTAGGTCTAGCAATCAGCCCCAGCATTTT
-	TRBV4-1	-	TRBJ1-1	CASRVTVGNTEAFF	TGCGCCAGCAGAGTTACAGTGGGGAACACTGAAGCTTTCTTT
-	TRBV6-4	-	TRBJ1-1	CASSEGRHTEAFF	TGTGCCAGCAGTGAAGGGAGGCACACTGAAGCTTTCTTT
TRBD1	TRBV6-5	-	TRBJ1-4	CAARGQGFEKLFF	TGTGCCGCAAGGGGACAGGGTTTTGAAAAACTGTTTTTT
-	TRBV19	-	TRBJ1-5	CASSIPGTGPAVGQPQHF	TGTGCCAGTAGTATTCCAGGCACAGGGCCGGCGGTAGGTCAGCCCCAGCATTTT
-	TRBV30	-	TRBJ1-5	CAWGRDQPQHF	TGTGCCTGGGGACGGGATCAGCCCCAGCATTTT
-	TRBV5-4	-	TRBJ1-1	CASSLESVGHTEAFF	TGTGCCAGCAGCTTGGAGTCGGTTGGGCACACTGAAGCTTTCTTT
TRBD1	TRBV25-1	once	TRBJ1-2	CASSGGGTGKGYTF	TGTGCCAGCAGTGGCGGAGGGACAGGGAAAGGCTACACCTTC
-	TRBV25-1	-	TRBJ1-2	CASGSSPGDLGYTF	TGTGCCAGCGGAAGTTCCCCAGGGGATCTGGGCTACACCTTC
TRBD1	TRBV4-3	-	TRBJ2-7	CASSQADRASYEQYF	TGCGCCAGCAGCCAAGCGGACAGGGCGTCCTACGAGCAGTACTTC
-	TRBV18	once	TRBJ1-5	CASSPGPPGGTQHF	TGTGCCAGCTCACCCGGACCGCCGGGGGGGACCCAGCATTTT
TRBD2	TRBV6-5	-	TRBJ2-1	CASAPGLAGGAEQFF	TGTGCCAGCGCGCCCGGTCTAGCGGGTGGGGCTGAGCAGTTCTTC
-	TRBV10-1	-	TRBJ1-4	CATWVGTPTQLLF	TGCGCCACTTGGGTCGGGACACCCACCCAACTGCTTTTT
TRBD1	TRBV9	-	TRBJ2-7	CASSYWDSPYEQYF	TGTGCCAGCAGCTATTGGGACAGCCCCTACGAGCAGTACTTC
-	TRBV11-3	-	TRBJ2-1	CASSLGTFASYNEQFF	TGTGCCAGCAGCCTAGGGACTTTCGCCTCCTACAATGAGCAGTTCTTC
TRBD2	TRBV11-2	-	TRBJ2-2	CASSGSVAGVRTGELFF	TGTGCCAGCAGCGGATCCGTAGCGGGAGTGAGGACCGGGGAGCTGTTTTTT
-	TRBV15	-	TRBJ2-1	CATSRDASSDEQFF	TGTGCCACCAGCAGAGATGCCAGCAGCGATGAGCAGTTCTTC
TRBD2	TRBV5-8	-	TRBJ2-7	CASSLSSGPSYEQYF	TGTGCCAGCAGCTTGTCTAGCGGCCCCTCCTACGAGCAGTACTTC
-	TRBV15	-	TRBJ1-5	CATSRPPGNQPQHF	TGTGCCACCAGCAGACCCCCGGGCAATCAGCCCCAGCATTTT